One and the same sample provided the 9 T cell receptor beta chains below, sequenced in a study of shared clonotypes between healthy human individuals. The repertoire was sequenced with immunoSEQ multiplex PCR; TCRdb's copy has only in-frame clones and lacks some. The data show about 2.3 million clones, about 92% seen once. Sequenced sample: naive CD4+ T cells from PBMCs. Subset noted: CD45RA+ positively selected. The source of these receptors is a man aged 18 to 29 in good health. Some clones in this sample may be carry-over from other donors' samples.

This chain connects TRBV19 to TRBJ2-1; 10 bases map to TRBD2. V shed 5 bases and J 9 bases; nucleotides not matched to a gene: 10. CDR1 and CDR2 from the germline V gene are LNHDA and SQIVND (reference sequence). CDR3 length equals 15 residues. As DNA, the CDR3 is TGTGCCAGTAGTTTTAGCGGGAGGATGTCCGGTGAGCAGTTCTTC. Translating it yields CASSFSGRMSGEQFF. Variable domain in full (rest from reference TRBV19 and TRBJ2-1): DGGITQSPKYLFRKEGQNVTLSCEQNLNHDAMYWYRQDPGQGLRLIYYSQIVNDFQKGDIAEGYSVSREKKESFPLTVTSAQKNPTAFYLCASSFSGRMSGEQFFGPGTRLTVL.

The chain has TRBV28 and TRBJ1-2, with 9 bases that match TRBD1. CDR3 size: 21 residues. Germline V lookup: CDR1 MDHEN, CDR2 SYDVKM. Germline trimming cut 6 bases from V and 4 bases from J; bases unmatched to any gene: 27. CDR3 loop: CASSPPVFRGQGMGKGYGYTF. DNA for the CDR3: TGTGCCAGCAGCCCGCCGGTTTTTCGAGGACAGGGGATGGGGAAAGGCTATGGCTACACCTTC.

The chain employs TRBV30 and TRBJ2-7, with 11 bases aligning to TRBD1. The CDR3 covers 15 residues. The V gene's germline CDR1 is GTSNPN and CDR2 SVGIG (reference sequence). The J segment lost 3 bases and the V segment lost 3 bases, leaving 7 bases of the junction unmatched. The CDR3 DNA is TGTGCCTGGAGCGTCGGGACAGGGGGGAACTACGAGCAGTACTTC. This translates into CAWSVGTGGNYEQYF.

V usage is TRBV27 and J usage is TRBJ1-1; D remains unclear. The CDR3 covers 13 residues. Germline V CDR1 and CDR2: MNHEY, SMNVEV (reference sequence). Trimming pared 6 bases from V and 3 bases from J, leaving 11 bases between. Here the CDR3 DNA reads TGTGCCAGCAGCCGCAGGAGGGACACTGAAGCTTTCTTT. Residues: CASSRRRDTEAFF.

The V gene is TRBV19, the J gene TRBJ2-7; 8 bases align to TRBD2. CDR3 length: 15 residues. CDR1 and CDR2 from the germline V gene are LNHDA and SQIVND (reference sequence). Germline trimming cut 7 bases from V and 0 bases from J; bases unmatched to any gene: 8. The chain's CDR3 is CASTTSGTSSYEQYF. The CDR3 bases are TGTGCCAGTACCACCTCCGGGACTAGCTCCTACGAGCAGTACTTC.

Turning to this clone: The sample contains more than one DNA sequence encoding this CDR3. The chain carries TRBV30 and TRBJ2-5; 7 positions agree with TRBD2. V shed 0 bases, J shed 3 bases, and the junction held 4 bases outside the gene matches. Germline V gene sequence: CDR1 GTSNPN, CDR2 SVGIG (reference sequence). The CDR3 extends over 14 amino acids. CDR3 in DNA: TGTGCCTGGAGTGTAGGCCTAGCGGAAGAGACCCAGTACTTC. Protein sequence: CAWSVGLAEETQYF.

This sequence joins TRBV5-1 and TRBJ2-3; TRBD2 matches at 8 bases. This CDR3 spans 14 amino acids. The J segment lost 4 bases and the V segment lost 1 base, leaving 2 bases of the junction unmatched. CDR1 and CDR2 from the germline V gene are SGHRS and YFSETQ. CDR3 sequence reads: CASSLSTSADTQYF. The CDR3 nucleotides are TGCGCCAGCAGCTTGTCGACTAGCGCAGATACGCAGTATTTT.

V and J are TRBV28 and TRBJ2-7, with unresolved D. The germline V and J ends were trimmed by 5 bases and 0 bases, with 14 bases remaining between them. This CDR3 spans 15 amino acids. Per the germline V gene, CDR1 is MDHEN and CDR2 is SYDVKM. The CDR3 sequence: CASSLGVVYSYEQYF. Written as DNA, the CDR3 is TGTGCCAGCAGTCTCGGAGTTGTATACTCCTACGAGCAGTACTTC.

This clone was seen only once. The CDR3 DNA is TGTGCCAGTAGTATCCCAGGGGGCAGGGGTCAGCCCCAGCATTTT. This gives the protein CASSIPGGRGQPQHF. The V call is TRBV19, the J call TRBJ1-5, with TRBD1 matching over 8 bases. CDR1 is LNHDA and CDR2 is SQIVND in the germline V gene (reference sequence). The trim removed 3 bases at V and 6 bases at J, leaving 7 bases unmatched. The CDR3 is made up of 15 amino acids.